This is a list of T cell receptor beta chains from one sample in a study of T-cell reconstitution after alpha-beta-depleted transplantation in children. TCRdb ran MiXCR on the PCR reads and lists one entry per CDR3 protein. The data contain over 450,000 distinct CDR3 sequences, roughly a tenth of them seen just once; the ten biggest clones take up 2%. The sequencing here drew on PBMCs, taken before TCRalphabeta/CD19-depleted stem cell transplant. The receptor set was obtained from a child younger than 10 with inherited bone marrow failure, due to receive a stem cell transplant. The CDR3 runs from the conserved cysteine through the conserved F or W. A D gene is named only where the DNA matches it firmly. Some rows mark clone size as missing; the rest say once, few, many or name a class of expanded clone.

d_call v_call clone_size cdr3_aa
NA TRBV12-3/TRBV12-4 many CASSGAGYTEAFF
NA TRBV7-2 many CASSLSPPAETQYF
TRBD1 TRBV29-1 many CSLGQASYTDTQYF
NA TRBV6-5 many CASSNIGPHNSPLHF
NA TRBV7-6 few CASSLGSRPQGDYGYTF
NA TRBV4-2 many CASSPVQGLFSYEQYF
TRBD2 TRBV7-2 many CASSLVASGRGSTDTQYF
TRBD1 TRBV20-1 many CSAGAGGPNYGYTF
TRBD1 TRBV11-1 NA CATPRDRGLDLSNQPQHF
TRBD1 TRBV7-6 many CASSLPAGTANTEAFF
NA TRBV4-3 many CASSQSSGRYNEQFF
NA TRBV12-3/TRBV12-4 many CASSSWGLNTGELFF
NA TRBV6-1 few CASSRQVSNQPQHF
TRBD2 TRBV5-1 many CASSFLAGVSYGTDTQYF
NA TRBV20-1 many CSASRLGRETQYF
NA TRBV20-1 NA CSAYHNEQFF
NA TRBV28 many CASNPTPGTTWRNEQFF
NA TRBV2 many CASSVDLNTEAFF
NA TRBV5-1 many CASSLNGREETQYF
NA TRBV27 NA CASSWASADNEQFF
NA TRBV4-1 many CASSQVPGVGEQYF
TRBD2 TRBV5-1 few CASSLLAGVIEETQYF
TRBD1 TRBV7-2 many CASSLAWTGSTYGYTF
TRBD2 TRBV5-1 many CASSLVGLEVNYEQFF
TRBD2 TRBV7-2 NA CASSVGLAGANQQFF
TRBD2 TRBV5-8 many CASSKREYTGELFF
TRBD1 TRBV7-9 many CASSSPILDRDQETQYF
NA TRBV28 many CASSFPGTNTGELFF
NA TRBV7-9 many CASSPNLVGTQYF
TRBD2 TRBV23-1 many CASRRTSGSPSYNEQFF
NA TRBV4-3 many CASSQGSGLPYEQYF
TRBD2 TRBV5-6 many CASSRATSGFQETQYF
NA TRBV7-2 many CASSPRIGELFF
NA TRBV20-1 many CSAYGGTYNEQFF
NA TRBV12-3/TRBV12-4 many CASSLKAFGREVYGYTF
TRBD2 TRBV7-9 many CASSPSGSPTDTQYF
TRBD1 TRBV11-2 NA CASGGQVRNEQFF
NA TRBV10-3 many CATKVGVNTEAFF
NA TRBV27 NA CASSFAWGGPDTQYF
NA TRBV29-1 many CSVEDLLDRTKAFF
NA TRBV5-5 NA CASSFSGRSNQSQHF
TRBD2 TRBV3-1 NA CASCPLRAGGAAHEQFF
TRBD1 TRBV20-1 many CSAKRDRVRTDSPLHF
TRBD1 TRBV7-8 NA CARRQGATDTQYF
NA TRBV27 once CASSSGPGLIYGYTF
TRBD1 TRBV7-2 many CAIMGQGNTGELFF
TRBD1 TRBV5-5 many CASSLDRGDQPQHF
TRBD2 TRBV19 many CASSSGRTGEQYF